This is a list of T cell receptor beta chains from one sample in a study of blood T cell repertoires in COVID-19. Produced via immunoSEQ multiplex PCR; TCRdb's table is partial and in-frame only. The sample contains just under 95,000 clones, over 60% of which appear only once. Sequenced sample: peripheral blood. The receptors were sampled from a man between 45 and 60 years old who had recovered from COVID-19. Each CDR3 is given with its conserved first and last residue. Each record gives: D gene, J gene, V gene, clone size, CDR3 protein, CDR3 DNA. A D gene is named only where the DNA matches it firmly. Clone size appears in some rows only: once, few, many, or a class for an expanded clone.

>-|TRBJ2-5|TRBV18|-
CASSIRGRDETQYF
TGTGCCAGCTCAATCAGGGGCAGAGATGAGACCCAGTACTTC
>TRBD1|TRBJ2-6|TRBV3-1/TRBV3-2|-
CASSLGTGNSGANVLTF
TGTGCCAGCAGCCTCGGGACAGGGAACTCTGGGGCCAACGTCCTGACTTTC
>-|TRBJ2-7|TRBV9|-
CASSASGHYEQYF
TGTGCCAGCAGCGCATCAGGACACTACGAGCAGTACTTC
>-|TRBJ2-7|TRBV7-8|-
CASSLSTGQTAYEQYF
TGTGCCAGCAGCTTATCGACAGGACAGACTGCCTACGAGCAGTACTTC
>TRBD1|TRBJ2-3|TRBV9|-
CASSPGQGRVGTDTQYF
TGTGCCAGCAGCCCCGGACAGGGGAGAGTGGGCACAGATACGCAGTATTTT
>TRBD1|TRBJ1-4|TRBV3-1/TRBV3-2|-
CASSLRTTGKNEKLFF
TGTGCCAGCAGCTTGAGAACGACAGGGAAAAATGAAAAACTGTTTTTT
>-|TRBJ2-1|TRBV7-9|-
CASSPDSEQFF
TGTGCCAGCAGCCCAGACAGTGAGCAGTTCTTC
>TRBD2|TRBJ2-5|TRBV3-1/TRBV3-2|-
CASSRGGTSHETQYF
TGTGCCAGCAGTCGAGGGGGGACTAGCCACGAGACCCAGTACTTC
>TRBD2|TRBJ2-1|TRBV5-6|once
CASSLGAGGLNEQFF
TGTGCCAGCAGCTTGGGGGCGGGGGGGCTCAATGAGCAGTTCTTC
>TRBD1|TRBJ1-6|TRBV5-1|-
CASSLGTGGFDSPLHF
TGCGCCAGCAGCTTGGGGACAGGAGGGTTCGATTCACCCCTCCACTTT
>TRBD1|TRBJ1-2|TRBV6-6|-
CASRGTGGTTNYGYTF
TGTGCCAGCAGAGGGACAGGGGGCACTACTAACTATGGCTACACCTTC
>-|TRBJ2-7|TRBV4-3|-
CASSQDRGSIYEQYF
TGCGCCAGCAGCCAAGATAGAGGGTCGATTTACGAGCAGTACTTC
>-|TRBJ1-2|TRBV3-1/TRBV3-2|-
CASSQENRVYGYTF
TGTGCCAGCAGCCAAGAAAACAGGGTCTATGGCTACACCTTC
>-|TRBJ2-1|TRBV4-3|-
CASSLTGGVSGNEQFF
TGCGCCAGCAGTCTGACTGGCGGGGTATCGGGCAATGAGCAGTTCTTC
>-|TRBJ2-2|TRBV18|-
CASSPPSSRELFF
TGTGCCAGCTCACCACCGTCCTCCCGGGAGCTGTTTTTT
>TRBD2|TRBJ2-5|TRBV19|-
CASSILSSGTQETQYF
TGTGCCAGTAGTATTTTGTCTAGCGGGACCCAAGAGACCCAGTACTTC
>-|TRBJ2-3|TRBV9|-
CASSSGRGDRSWTDTQYF
TGTGCCAGCAGCTCGGGGAGGGGCGACAGGTCCTGGACAGATACGCAGTATTTT
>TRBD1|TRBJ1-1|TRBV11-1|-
CASSPRLKTGEGAFF
TGTGCCAGCAGCCCACGTCTGAAGACAGGGGAAGGAGCTTTCTTT
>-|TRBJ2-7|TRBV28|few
CASSFNLGQGYF
TGTGCCAGCAGTTTCAATCTCGGGCAGGGGTACTTC
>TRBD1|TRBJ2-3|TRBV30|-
CAWSGGTGKVTDTQYF
TGTGCCTGGAGTGGAGGGACAGGGAAAGTCACAGATACGCAGTATTTT
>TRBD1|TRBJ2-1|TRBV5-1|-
CASSHGTGSYNEQFF
TGCGCCAGCAGCCACGGGACAGGGAGCTACAATGAGCAGTTCTTC
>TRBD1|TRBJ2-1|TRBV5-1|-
CASRNRGSSYNEQFF
TGCGCCAGCAGAAACAGGGGAAGCTCCTACAATGAGCAGTTCTTC
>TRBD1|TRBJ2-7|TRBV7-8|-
CASSSPQGYSEQYF
TGTGCCAGCAGCTCGCCACAGGGGTACAGCGAGCAGTACTTC
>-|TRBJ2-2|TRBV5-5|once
CASSFQSGELFF
TGTGCCAGCAGCTTTCAGTCCGGGGAGCTGTTTTTT
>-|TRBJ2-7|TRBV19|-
CASSIQRTYEQYF
TGTGCCAGTAGTATCCAGCGAACCTACGAGCAGTACTTC
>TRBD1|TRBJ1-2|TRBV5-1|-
CASSIGQGGYGYTF
TGCGCCAGCAGCATTGGACAGGGCGGGTATGGCTACACCTTC
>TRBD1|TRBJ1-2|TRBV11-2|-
CASSSTTGGIDGYTF
TGTGCCAGCAGCTCAACGACAGGGGGGATCGATGGCTACACCTTC
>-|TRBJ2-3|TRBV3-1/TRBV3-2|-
CASSLRGVRGSTDTQYF
TGTGCCAGCAGCCTTCGCGGGGTGCGGGGTAGCACAGATACGCAGTATTTT
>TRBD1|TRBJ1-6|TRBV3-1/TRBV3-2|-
CASSQGQLNSPLHF
TGTGCCAGCAGCCAGGGACAGCTTAATTCACCCCTCCACTTT
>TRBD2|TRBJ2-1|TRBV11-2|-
CASSLGPRGFNEQFF
TGTGCCAGCAGCTTAGGTCCGCGGGGGTTCAATGAGCAGTTCTTC
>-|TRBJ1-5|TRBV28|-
CASSPSTGGQPQHF
TGTGCCAGCAGTCCGTCCACGGGAGGCCAGCCCCAGCATTTT
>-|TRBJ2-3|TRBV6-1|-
CASSELVGGATSTDTQYF
TGTGCCAGCAGTGAATTGGTTGGGGGCGCAACTAGCACAGATACGCAGTATTTT
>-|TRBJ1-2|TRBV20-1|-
CSASQRSNYGYTF
TGCAGTGCTAGTCAGCGATCTAACTATGGCTACACCTTC
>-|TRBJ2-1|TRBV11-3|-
CASSSGTGNNEQFF
TGTGCCAGCAGCTCGGGGACTGGTAACAATGAGCAGTTCTTC
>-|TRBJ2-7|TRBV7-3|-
CASSLTGFGAGASYEQYF
TGTGCCAGCAGCTTAACGGGGTTCGGGGCGGGGGCCTCCTACGAGCAGTACTTC
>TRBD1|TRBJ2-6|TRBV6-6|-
CASSHRGLGANVLTF
TGTGCCAGCAGCCACAGGGGGCTGGGGGCCAACGTCCTGACTTTC
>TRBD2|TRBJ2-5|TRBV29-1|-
CSVRGGGETQYF
TGCAGCGTCCGGGGGGGCGGCGAGACCCAGTACTTC
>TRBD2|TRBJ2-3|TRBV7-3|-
CASSIRTGGTDTQYF
TGTGCCAGCAGCATCCGGACGGGGGGGACAGATACGCAGTATTTT
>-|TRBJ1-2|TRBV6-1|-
CASSDKAYGYTF
TGTGCCAGCAGTGACAAAGCTTATGGCTACACCTTC
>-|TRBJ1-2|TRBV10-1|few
CASSPLMNYGYTF
TGCGCCAGCAGTCCACTAATGAACTATGGCTACACCTTC
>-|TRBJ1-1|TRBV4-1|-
CASSPKQGTIEAFF
TGCGCCAGCAGCCCTAAACAGGGCACAATTGAAGCTTTCTTT
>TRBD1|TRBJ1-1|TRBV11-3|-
CASSLGGQGAEAFF
TGTGCCAGCAGCTTAGGCGGACAGGGGGCTGAAGCTTTCTTT
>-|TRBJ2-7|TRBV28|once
CASSLAGRSSYEQYF
TGTGCCAGCAGCCTGGCGGGACGGAGCTCCTACGAGCAGTACTTC
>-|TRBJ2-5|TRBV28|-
CASSFPGHGNQETQYF
TGTGCCAGCAGTTTCCCCGGCCACGGGAATCAAGAGACCCAGTACTTC
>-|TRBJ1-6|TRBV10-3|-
CAISADRSNSPLHF
TGTGCCATCAGTGCCGACAGGAGCAATTCACCCCTCCACTTT
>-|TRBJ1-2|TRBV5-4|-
CASSRGGVNGYTF
TGTGCCAGCAGCCGTGGGGGGGTGAATGGCTACACCTTC
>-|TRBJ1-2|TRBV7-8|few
CASSLGMGVDGYTF
TGTGCCAGCAGCTTAGGCATGGGAGTTGATGGCTACACCTTC
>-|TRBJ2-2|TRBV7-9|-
CASSLARQVNTGELFF
TGTGCCAGCAGCTTAGCGCGACAAGTGAACACCGGGGAGCTGTTTTTT
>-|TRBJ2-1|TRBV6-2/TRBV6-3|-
CASSSLLGGDGEQFF
TGTGCCAGCAGTTCCCTTCTCGGGGGAGACGGTGAGCAGTTCTTC
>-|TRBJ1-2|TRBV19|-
CACSSKGRQNYGYTF
TGTGCCTGCAGTAGTAAGGGGCGGCAGAACTATGGCTACACCTTC
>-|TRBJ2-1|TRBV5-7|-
CASSEAPSHLHNEQFF
TGTGCCAGCAGCGAGGCACCTTCTCACCTGCACAATGAGCAGTTCTTC
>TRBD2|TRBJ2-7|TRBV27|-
CASSTTPSGSYFYEQYF
TGTGCCAGCAGTACGACCCCCAGCGGGAGTTATTTTTACGAGCAGTACTTC
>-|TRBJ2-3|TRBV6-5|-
CASSLKNTQYF
TGTGCCAGCAGTTTAAAAAATACGCAGTATTTT